These 6 T cell receptor beta chains came from one sample sequenced in a study of tumor-infiltrating lymphocytes in localized non-small cell lung cancer. Method: immunoSEQ multiplex PCR; TCRdb's copy keeps in-frame clones and lacks some. This sample has about 24,000 clones, with approximately 59% found just once. Sequenced: lung tumor tissue. The receptors originated from a human donor with non-small cell lung cancer.

This clone was counted a few times. V is TRBV7-6 and J is TRBJ2-7; TRBD2 matches 9 bases. Looked up from germline, CDR1 is SGHVS and CDR2 is FNYEAQ. This CDR3 has 15 amino acids. V was pared by 5 bases and J by 2 bases, with 7 bases of the junction left unmatched. The CDR3 loop is CASSPTSGRPYEQYF. For the CDR3, the DNA is TGTGCCAGCAGCCCTACTAGCGGGCGGCCCTACGAGCAGTACTTC.

The table lists this clone with a few counts. The V and J genes are TRBV19 and TRBJ2-3, with 8 bases aligning to TRBD1. Losses at the gene ends were 5 bases for V and 5 bases for J; bases not matched to a gene: 3. The CDR3 consists of 13 residues. Per germline, CDR1 LNHDA and CDR2 SQIVND (reference sequence). The CDR3 coding sequence is TGTGCCAGTAGTCAGGACAGGGAAGATACGCAGTATTTT. Its protein is CASSQDREDTQYF.

This clone came up a few times. J is TRBJ2-1 and V is TRBV9, with 7 bases matching TRBD1. Looked up from germline, CDR1 is SGDLS and CDR2 is YYNGEE. With V trimmed by 4 bases and J by 1 base, 5 bases remained unmatched. The CDR3 contains 15 residues. Here the CDR3 DNA reads TGTGCCAGCAGCCTACAGGGGTTATCCTACAATGAGCAGTTCTTC. Amino acids: CASSLQGLSYNEQFF.

The chain is built from TRBV7-2 and TRBJ1-1; 9 nucleotides align to TRBD1. With 2 bases clipped from V and 7 bases from J, the junction kept 2 bases outside the gene matches. The V gene's germline CDR1 is SGHTA and CDR2 FQGNSA. The CDR3 contains 13 residues. The CDR3, as DNA: TGTGCCAGCAGCTTAAGGACAGGGGTTGAAGCTTTCTTT. This encodes CASSLRTGVEAFF.

The chain uses TRBV14 and TRBJ2-2, with TRBD1 identical over 7 bases. The CDR3 sequence is 18 residues long. The V gene end was trimmed by 3 bases and the J gene end by 3 bases; junction bases not matched to a gene: 13. In germline, CDR1 is SGHDN, CDR2 FVKESK. CDR3 sequence (DNA): TGTGCCAGCAGCCATGACCTGTTATGGGGGACAGACACCGGGGAGCTGTTTTTT. Its protein product is CASSHDLLWGTDTGELFF.

This chain links TRBV6-1 with TRBJ2-1, with a possible D match to TRBD1 (6 bases). Germline values: CDR1 MNHNS, CDR2 SASEGT. V was pared by 3 bases and J by 7 bases, with 16 bases between. This CDR3 region has 15 residues. CDR3 sequence: CASSDLGFRGNEQFF. The CDR3, as DNA: TGTGCCAGCAGTGATTTAGGGTTTAGGGGGAATGAGCAGTTCTTC.